This T cell receptor (beta chain) was identified during a study of cytotoxic CD8 clonotypes in ibrutinib-treated CLL. Library input was around 1.9 micrograms of DNA from cryopreserved PBMCs. The protocol was immunoSEQ multiplex PCR, while the TCRdb copy is restricted to in-frame clones and leaves out a portion. The table lists 250,000 or so clones, 70% of them singletons, with just over 15% in the top ten. Overall study results and limits: Circulating CD8+ T-cell counts were tracked by baseline clonality, which exceeded that of age-matched healthy donors.

Only a few counts were recorded for this clone. The antigen remains unidentified. CDR3 size: 13 residues. Germline CDR1 and CDR2: SGHTA and FQGNSA. The ends were cut back, 6 bases at V and 6 bases at J, with 15 bases in the middle. This sample comprised PBMCs, obtained after 24 months of ibrutinib treatment. The V gene is TRBV7-2, the J gene TRBJ2-7, with D tentatively TRBD1 or TRBD2 (5 bases each). This clonotype originated in a human donor with chronic lymphocytic leukemia. The CDR3 DNA sequence: TGTGCCAGCAGTTACGGGGCCGGTGGCGAGCAGTACTTC. It specifies CASSYGAGGEQYF.